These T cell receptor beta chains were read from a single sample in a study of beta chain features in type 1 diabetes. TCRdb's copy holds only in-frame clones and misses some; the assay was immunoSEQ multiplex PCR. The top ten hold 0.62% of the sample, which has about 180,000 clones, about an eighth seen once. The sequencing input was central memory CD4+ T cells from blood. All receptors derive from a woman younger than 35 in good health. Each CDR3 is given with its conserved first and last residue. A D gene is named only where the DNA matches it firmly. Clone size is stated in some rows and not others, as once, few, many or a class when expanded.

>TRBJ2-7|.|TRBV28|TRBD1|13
CASTGTETYEQYF
TGTGCCAGTACCGGGACAGAAACCTACGAGCAGTACTTC
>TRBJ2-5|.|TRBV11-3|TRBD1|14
CASSSSGGRETQYF
TGTGCCAGCAGCTCCTCAGGGGGCCGGGAGACCCAGTACTTC
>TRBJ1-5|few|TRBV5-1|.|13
CASSLGGGQPQHF
TGCGCCAGCAGCTTAGGTGGAGGACAGCCCCAGCATTTT
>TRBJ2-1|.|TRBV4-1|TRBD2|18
CASSQDLVPSAGYNEQFF
TGCGCCAGCAGCCAAGATTTAGTCCCCTCAGCGGGATACAATGAGCAGTTCTTC
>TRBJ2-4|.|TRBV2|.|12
CASSPRVSIQYF
TGTGCCAGCAGCCCACGGGTTAGCATTCAGTACTTC
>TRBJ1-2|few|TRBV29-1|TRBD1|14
CSVERRDRGLGYTF
TGCAGCGTTGAAAGGCGGGACAGGGGGCTCGGCTACACCTTC
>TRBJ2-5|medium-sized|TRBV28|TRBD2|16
CASRSYVGLAQETQYF
TGTGCCAGCAGATCTTATGTGGGACTAGCGCAAGAGACCCAGTACTTC
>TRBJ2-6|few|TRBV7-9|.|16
CASSLDRTAGANVLTF
TGTGCCAGCAGCTTAGATCGGACAGCTGGGGCCAACGTCCTGACTTTC
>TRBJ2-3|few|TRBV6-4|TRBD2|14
CASSDGLGTDTQYF
TGTGCCAGCAGTGACGGACTAGGCACAGATACGCAGTATTTT
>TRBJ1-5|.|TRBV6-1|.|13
CASQDYSNQPQHF
TGTGCCAGCCAGGATTATAGCAATCAGCCCCAGCATTTT
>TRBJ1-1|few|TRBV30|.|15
CAWSVWGRVNTEAFF
TGTGCCTGGAGTGTTTGGGGCAGGGTGAACACTGAAGCTTTCTTT
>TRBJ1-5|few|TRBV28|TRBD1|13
CASGQGVGQPQHF
TGTGCCAGCGGACAGGGGGTTGGCCAGCCCCAGCATTTT
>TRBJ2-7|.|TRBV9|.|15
CASSEGVLRVDEQYF
TGTGCCAGCAGCGAAGGGGTTCTTAGAGTCGACGAGCAGTACTTC
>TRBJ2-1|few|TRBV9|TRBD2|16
CASSMTTSGGNNEQFF
TGTGCCAGCAGCATGACTACTAGCGGAGGGAACAATGAGCAGTTCTTC
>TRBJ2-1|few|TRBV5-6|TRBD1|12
CASSLPDRDVFF
TGTGCCAGCAGTCTCCCCGACAGGGATGTGTTCTTC
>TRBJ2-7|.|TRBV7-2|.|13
CASSLAIQGEQYF
TGTGCCAGCAGCTTAGCAATTCAGGGAGAGCAGTACTTC
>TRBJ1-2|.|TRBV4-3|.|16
CASSQEGHSSLYGYTF
TGCGCCAGCAGCCAGGAAGGACATTCTTCCCTCTATGGCTACACCTTC
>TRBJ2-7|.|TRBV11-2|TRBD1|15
CASSPRDRGLGEQYF
TGTGCCAGCAGCCCCCGGGACAGGGGGCTGGGGGAGCAGTACTTC
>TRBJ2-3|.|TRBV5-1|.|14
CASRSSGSTDTQYF
TGCGCCAGCAGATCCAGCGGCAGCACAGATACGCAGTATTTT
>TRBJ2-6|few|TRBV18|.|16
CASSPPLVSGANVLTF
TGTGCCAGCTCACCACCTCTAGTCTCTGGGGCCAACGTCCTGACTTTC
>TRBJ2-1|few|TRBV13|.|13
CASSLVTYNEQFF
TGTGCCAGCAGCTTAGTTACCTACAATGAGCAGTTCTTC
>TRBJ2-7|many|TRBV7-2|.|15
CASSHEAGNHAEQYF
TGCGCCAGCAGCCACGAAGCCGGGAATCATGCCGAGCAGTACTTC
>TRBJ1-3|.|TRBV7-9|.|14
CASRSTGTGNTIYF
TGTGCCAGCAGGTCCACAGGGACTGGAAACACCATATATTTT
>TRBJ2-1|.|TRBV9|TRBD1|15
CASSPGTGLHNEQFF
TGTGCCAGCAGCCCCGGGACAGGACTCCACAATGAGCAGTTCTTC
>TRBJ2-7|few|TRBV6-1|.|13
CASSTVNSYEQYF
TGTGCCAGCAGTACGGTCAACTCCTACGAGCAGTACTTC
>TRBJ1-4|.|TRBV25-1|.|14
CASSEGGRNEKLFF
TGTGCCAGCAGTGAGGGGGGGCGTAATGAAAAACTGTTTTTT
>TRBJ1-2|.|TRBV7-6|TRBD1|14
CASSSEFQGDGYTF
TGTGCCAGCAGCTCCGAGTTTCAGGGGGATGGCTACACCTTC
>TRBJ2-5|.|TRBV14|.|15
CASSQIGQPRETQYF
TGTGCCAGCAGCCAAATTGGACAGCCCCGGGAGACCCAGTACTTC
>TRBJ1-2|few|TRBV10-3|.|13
CAISEREIYGYTF
TGTGCCATCAGTGAGCGAGAGATATATGGCTACACCTTC
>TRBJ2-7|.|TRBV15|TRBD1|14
CATSRRDSSYEQYF
TGTGCCACCAGCAGACGGGACAGCTCTTACGAGCAGTACTTC
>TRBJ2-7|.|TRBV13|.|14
CASSVLGRSYEQYF
TGTGCCAGCAGTGTGCTGGGGAGGTCCTACGAGCAGTACTTC
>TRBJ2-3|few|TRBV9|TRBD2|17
CASSTQATSGSPRAQYF
TGTGCCAGCAGCACCCAAGCGACTAGCGGGAGCCCGCGGGCGCAGTATTTT
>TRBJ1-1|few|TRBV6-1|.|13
CASSLRDGGEAFF
TGTGCCAGCAGCTTAAGGGACGGGGGAGAAGCTTTCTTT
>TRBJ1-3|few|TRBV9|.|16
CASSVAGQFSGNTIYF
TGTGCCAGCAGCGTAGCGGGACAATTCTCTGGAAACACCATATATTTT
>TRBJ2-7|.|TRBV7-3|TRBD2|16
CASRLTGTSADRQQYF
TGTGCCAGCAGGCTAACTGGGACTAGCGCCGATCGTCAGCAGTACTTC
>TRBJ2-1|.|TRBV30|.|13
CAWSVSVRAEQFF
TGTGCCTGGAGTGTATCTGTCAGGGCCGAGCAGTTCTTC
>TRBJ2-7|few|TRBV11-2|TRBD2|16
CASSLGGGLAFNEQYF
TGTGCCAGCAGCTTAGGGGGGGGACTTGCCTTCAACGAGCAGTACTTC
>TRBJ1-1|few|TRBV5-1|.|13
CASRRALNTEAFF
TGCGCCAGCAGGAGGGCCTTGAACACTGAAGCTTTCTTT
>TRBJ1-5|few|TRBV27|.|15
CASSFWGRDNQPQHF
TGTGCCAGCAGTTTTTGGGGCAGGGACAATCAGCCCCAGCATTTT
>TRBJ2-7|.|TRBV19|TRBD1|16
CASSMLRTGKTYEQYF
TGTGCCAGTAGCATGCTGAGGACAGGGAAAACCTACGAGCAGTACTTC